The 19 T cell receptor beta chains listed next were all sequenced from one sample in a study of T cell repertoires in cytomegalovirus infection. TCRdb reanalysed the reads using MiXCR and keeps one entry per CDR3 protein. The sample shows about 890,000 distinct CDR3 sequences, approximately 31% of them seen only once. No antigen is known for these receptors. The sample in question was cultured CD8+ T cells from PBMCs, obtained from culture after CMV antigen stimulation. These receptors were collected from a human donor in good health (CMV status not recorded). Some clones in this sample may be carry-over from other donors' samples.

This clonotype was seen only a few times. The genes are TRBV11-3 and TRBJ2-1, with TRBD2 matching 8 bases. The CDR3 is 15 residues long. J was trimmed by 2 bases and V by 5 bases; bases with no gene match: 5. Germline CDR1 is SGHNT and CDR2 is YENEEA. The CDR3 nucleotides read TGTGCCAGCAGCGCGGGACTAGTTACCTACAATGAGCAGTTCTTC. Its protein product is CASSAGLVTYNEQFF.

This clonotype was counted only a few times. This sequence joins TRBV7-6 and TRBJ2-5; D is uncertain. The CDR3 has 16 residues. The germline V gene encodes CDR1 SGHVS and CDR2 FNYEAQ. V lost 5 bases and J lost 5, with 21 bases in between. CDR3 nucleotides: TGTGCCAGCAGCCGTCAGGCGGCGCCGTCCCGGGAGACCCAGTACTTC. Its protein product is CASSRQAAPSRETQYF.

This chain uses TRBV19 with TRBJ2-5, with D unclear. The CDR3 runs to 15 residues. V was shortened by 3 bases and J by 5 bases, with 16 bases between the two germline ends. Germline V CDR1 and CDR2: LNHDA, SQIVND (reference sequence). CDR3 sequence (DNA): TGTGCCAGTAGTATCCTTCTGTTCCAGCTTGAGACCCAGTACTTC. Translating it yields CASSILLFQLETQYF.

This rearrangement joins TRBV5-4 to TRBJ2-1, with D perhaps matching TRBD2 (7 bases). The CDR3 is made up of 15 amino acids. CDR1 is SGHNT, CDR2 YYREEE, per germline (reference sequence). Deletions cut 5 bases from V and 7 bases from J, with 19 bases between. The chain's CDR3 is CASSPGGLGWNEQFF. DNA for the CDR3: TGTGCCAGCAGTCCGGGGGGCCTCGGGTGGAATGAGCAGTTCTTC.

In its sample, this clonotype was seen many times. V and J are TRBV19 and TRBJ1-6, with 8 bases that match TRBD1. J was trimmed by 6 bases and V by 3 bases; bases with no gene match: 1. Germline loops: CDR1 LNHDA, CDR2 SQIVND (reference sequence). The CDR3 contains 14 residues. The CDR3 nucleotides read TGTGCCAGTAGTATGACAGGGGTTAATTCACCCCTCCACTTT. Its protein product is CASSMTGVNSPLHF. Full variable domain (missing parts from reference TRBV19 and TRBJ1-6): DGGITQSPKYLFRKEGQNVTLSCEQNLNHDAMYWYRQDPGQGLRLIYYSQIVNDFQKGDIAEGYSVSREKKESFPLTVTSAQKNPTAFYLCASSMTGVNSPLHFGNGTRLTVT.

A few counts support this clonotype. The chain joins TRBV7-2 to TRBJ2-3, with a tentative D call TRBD2 (5 bases). Germline assignment: CDR1 SGHTA and CDR2 FQGNSA. The CDR3 consists of 15 residues. The V and J ends lost 1 base and 4 bases respectively, with 12 bases between them. CDR3 residues: CASSLGRARPDTQYF. CDR3 coding DNA: TGTGCCAGCAGCTTAGGGCGGGCCCGCCCAGATACGCAGTATTTT.

The gene calls are TRBV5-5 and TRBJ2-1; possibly TRBD1 or TRBD2 for D (5 bases each). V shed 6 bases and J shed 7 bases, with 11 bases lying between them. This CDR3 region has 12 residues. Per germline, CDR1 SGHKS and CDR2 YYEKEE (reference sequence). The CDR3 sequence: CASIEGPNEQFF. The CDR3 DNA reads TGTGCCAGCATCGAGGGACCAAATGAGCAGTTCTTC.

This sequence joins TRBV9 and TRBJ2-1; 10 bases match TRBD2. Losses at the gene ends were 4 bases for V and 7 bases for J; bases not matched to a gene: 11. Per germline, CDR1 SGDLS and CDR2 YYNGEE. The CDR3 extends over 16 amino acids. The CDR3 loop reads CASSTRAGGLWNEQFF. The CDR3 DNA follows: TGTGCCAGCAGCACCAGAGCGGGGGGGCTTTGGAATGAGCAGTTCTTC.

The chain is built from TRBV19 and TRBJ1-1; D remains ambiguous. Germline V CDR1 and CDR2: LNHDA, SQIVND (reference sequence). The V gene lost 3 bases and the J gene lost 3 bases, with 14 bases spanning the gap. The CDR3 extends over 15 amino acids. Here the CDR3 reads CASSIGVLYDTEAFF. The CDR3 nucleotides read TGTGCCAGTAGTATCGGGGTATTATATGACACTGAAGCTTTCTTT.

This clonotype was seen a few times. The chain combines TRBV6-1 with TRBJ2-1; D gene ambiguous. Trimming pared 2 bases from V and 8 bases from J, leaving 10 bases between. CDR1 and CDR2 from the germline V gene are MNHNS and SASEGT. This CDR3 contains 13 residues. Written as DNA, the CDR3 is TGTGCCAGCAGTGAACCCAACAGCCATGAGCAGTTCTTC. As protein: CASSEPNSHEQFF.

This clonotype has a handful of counts. This sequence joins TRBV5-6 and TRBJ1-6, with TRBD1 matching 7 bases. J was trimmed by 0 bases and V by 3 bases; bases with no gene match: 3. Germline-derived CDR1 and CDR2 are SGHDT and YYEEEE. There are 16 residues in the CDR3. CDR3 sequence (DNA): TGTGCCAGCAGCTCGGACAGGCACTCCTATAATTCACCCCTCCACTTT. Protein: CASSSDRHSYNSPLHF.

V usage is TRBV7-6 and J usage is TRBJ2-5; D not resolved. The length of the CDR3 is 15 residues. The germline V gene encodes CDR1 SGHVS and CDR2 FNYEAQ. Between the trimmed V and J ends, which lost 1 base and 3 bases, there was a span of 12 bases. CDR3 sequence reads: CASSLVNTRKETQYF. The CDR3 nucleotides read TGTGCCAGCAGCTTAGTGAATACACGAAAAGAGACCCAGTACTTC.

This chain uses TRBV4-1 with TRBJ1-4, with 9 bases identical to TRBD1. The CDR3 has 15 residues. The ends lost 6 bases at V and 7 bases at J; junction bases unmatched: 9. CDR1 MGHRA and CDR2 YSYEKL come from the germline V gene. The CDR3, as DNA: TGCGCCAGCAGACCCGGGACAGGGCCCTCTGAAAAACTGTTTTTT. Protein product: CASRPGTGPSEKLFF.

This clonotype was seen a few times. The chain employs TRBV10-3 and TRBJ2-5; no firm D call. The CDR3 spans 14 residues. CDR1 and CDR2 from the germline V gene are ENHRY and SYGVKD. The V gene lost 0 bases and the J gene lost 5 bases, with 10 bases spanning the gap. The DNA for the CDR3 is TGTGCCATCAGTGAGTCAGACCAGGCGGAGACCCAGTACTTC. This translates into CAISESDQAETQYF.

This clonotype has just a few counts. This chain links TRBV11-2 with TRBJ1-5, with D unclear. Trimming took off 5 bases at V and 2 bases at J, with 10 bases between the two ends. Germline CDR1 SGHAT, CDR2 FQNNGV. CDR3 size: 14 residues. The CDR3 is CASSPAVGNQPQHF. The DNA for the CDR3 is TGTGCCAGCAGCCCAGCGGTGGGCAATCAGCCCCAGCATTTT.

V gene TRBV20-1 combines with J gene TRBJ2-7; tentative D call: TRBD1 (5 bases). The CDR3 runs 13 residues. Germline V lookup: CDR1 DFQATT, CDR2 SNEGSKA (reference sequence). V shed 2 bases and J shed 2 bases, with 10 bases lying between them. CDR3 sequence reads: CSARTGVTYEQYV. The CDR3 nucleotides read TGCAGTGCTAGAACAGGTGTGACCTACGAGCAGTACGTC.

CDR3 DNA sequence: TGCAGCCCAACTCTTGGACAGGGACAAGAGACCCAGTACTTC. Its translation: CSPTLGQGQETQYF. V gene TRBV29-1 combines with J gene TRBJ2-5; 8 positions agree with TRBD1. CDR1 SQVTM and CDR2 ANQGSEA come from the germline V gene. This CDR3 spans 14 amino acids. The V and J ends lost 8 bases and 2 bases, in that order; junction bases with no gene match: 10. The complete variable domain, with remaining parts taken from reference TRBV29-1 and TRBJ2-5, reads SAVISQKPSRDICQRGTSLTIQCQVDSQVTMMFWYRQQPGQSLTLIATANQGSEATYESGFVIDKFPISRPNLTFSTLTVSNMSPEDSSIYLCSPTLGQGQETQYFGPGTRLLVL.

J is TRBJ2-7 and V is TRBV18; D gene uncertain. From germline, CDR1 is KGHSH and CDR2 LQKENI. V lost 10 bases and J 3 bases, leaving 16 bases between the germline ends. The CDR3 spans 13 residues. The CDR3 protein is CATSDKCYYEQYV. CDR3 DNA sequence: TGTGCCACCTCTGACAAATGTTACTACGAGCAGTACGTC.

In its sample, this clonotype was seen many times. The chain recombines TRBV12-3 or TRBV12-4 with TRBJ1-1; the D is unclear. The V end was cut by 4 bases, the J end by 11 bases, with 14 bases between. The CDR3 runs to 12 residues. The CDR3 coding sequence is TGTGCCAGCAGTTCCCCAGCCCGAGACGCTTTCTTT. Translating gives CASSSPARDAFF.